This T cell receptor beta chain is from a study of T cells in Graves' hyperthyroidism and ophthalmopathy. RNA transcripts yielded amplified TCR beta CDR3 regions. HTBI primers were used for first-round RT-PCR of the TCR CDR3. TCRdb fed the multiplex PCR reads into MiXCR, producing one record per CDR3 protein. The sample holds fewer than 900,000 distinct CDR3 sequences; about 17% are singletons and the top ten take approximately 8.4%. A few counts support this clonotype. V lost 5 bases, J lost 7 bases, and 18 bases lay in between. Germline V lookup: CDR1 SEHNR, CDR2 FQNEAQ (reference sequence). The CDR3 sequence is 14 residues long. The hyperthyroidism was newly diagnosed and had lasted under 2 months; the patients were aged 18 to 65.

This receptor was taken from a man between 18 and 29 years old with Graves' hyperthyroidism. Sequenced: blood. The V gene is TRBV7-9, the J gene TRBJ2-7, with no clear D. The DNA for the CDR3 is TGTGCCAGCAGCCCTCCGGGCCAGTATGAAGAGCAGTACTTC. Encoded protein: CASSPPGQYEEQYF.